One sample yielded the 32 T cell receptor beta chains listed below, sequenced in a study of shared clonotypes between healthy human individuals. TCRdb keeps only in-frame clones here, not all; method: immunoSEQ multiplex PCR. The sample yields around 1.4 million clones, 97% to 99% seen once. The sequenced sample was naive CD4+ T cells sorted from blood. Specified subset: CD45RA+ positively selected. The receptor set was obtained from a man between 25 and 39 years old in good health.

In regard to this clone: Distinct nucleotide sequences in the sample also encode this CDR3. J is TRBJ2-5 and V is TRBV11-3; a weak D match, TRBD1 (6 bases). The V end lost 5 bases, the J end lost 1 base, and 8 bases lay between the germline ends. CDR3 length: 13 residues. Germline CDR1 SGHNT, CDR2 YENEEA. CDR3 loop: CASSLGGQETQYF. CDR3 nucleotides: TGTGCCAGCAGCCTAGGGGGCCAAGAGACCCAGTACTTC.

The V and J genes are TRBV5-6 and TRBJ2-7; no clear D gene. CDR3 length equals 13 residues. Germline-derived CDR1 and CDR2 are SGHDT and YYEEEE. Trimming left V 0 bases short and J 3 bases short, with 7 bases between. CDR3 in amino acids: CASSLALIYEQYF. As DNA, the CDR3 is TGTGCCAGCAGCTTGGCACTTATCTACGAGCAGTACTTC. Based on the CDR3 plus reference TRBV5-6 and TRBJ2-7, the full variable domain is DAGVTQSPTHLIKTRGQQVTLRCSPKSGHDTVSWYQQALGQGPQFIFQYYEEEERQRGNFPDRFSGHQFPNYSSELNVNALLLGDSALYLCASSLALIYEQYFGPGTRLTVT.

The genes are TRBV7-9 and TRBJ2-7, with D hard to call. The CDR3 runs to 14 residues. The ends were cut back, 1 base at V and 3 bases at J, with 10 bases in the middle. Germline lookup yields CDR1 SEHNR and CDR2 FQNEAQ (reference sequence). Here the CDR3 reads CASSLESGRYEQYF. The CDR3 DNA follows: TGTGCCAGCAGCTTAGAATCAGGTCGCTACGAGCAGTACTTC.

The chain has TRBV7-2 and TRBJ2-5, with 7 nucleotides matching TRBD1. Trimming cost V 3 bases and J 2 bases; bases outside gene matches: 6. CDR3 length equals 15 residues. Per germline, CDR1 SGHTA and CDR2 FQGNSA. The CDR3 sequence is CASSFRGQTQETQYF. The CDR3 coding sequence is TGTGCCAGCAGCTTCAGGGGACAGACACAAGAGACCCAGTACTTC.

The gene calls are TRBV9 and TRBJ2-2; no clear D gene. V was cut by 3 bases and J by 5 bases, with 8 bases left in between. The CDR3 runs 13 residues. The germline V gene has CDR1 SGDLS and CDR2 YYNGEE. CDR3 protein: CASSDFRTGELFF. The CDR3 bases are TGTGCCAGCAGCGACTTCCGGACCGGGGAGCTGTTTTTT.

Of note for this clone: The sample carries other DNA sequences with the same CDR3. The rearrangement uses TRBV11-2 and TRBJ1-4, with D uncertain. V was shortened by 3 bases and J by 3 bases, with 5 bases between the two germline ends. There are 13 residues in the CDR3. Germline V gene data show CDR1 as SGHAT and CDR2 as FQNNGV. The CDR3: CASSFGANEKLFF. CDR3 DNA sequence: TGTGCCAGCAGCTTCGGGGCTAATGAAAAACTGTTTTTT.

Only one count was recorded for this clone. The gene calls are TRBV7-9 and TRBJ2-3, with D possibly matching TRBD1 (5 bases). V was clipped by 4 bases and J by 1 base, with 21 bases between them. The CDR3 contains 18 residues. CDR1 is SEHNR and CDR2 is FQNEAQ in the germline V gene (reference sequence). The chain's CDR3 is CASSSTATRGPGTDTQYF. Here the CDR3 DNA reads TGTGCCAGCAGCTCCACCGCGACAAGGGGCCCGGGCACAGATACGCAGTATTTT.

V gene TRBV7-9 combines with J gene TRBJ1-2; tentatively, D is TRBD1 (5 bases). This CDR3 comprises 13 residues. V lost 1 base and J lost 9, with 12 bases in between. Germline V gene data show CDR1 as SEHNR and CDR2 as FQNEAQ (reference sequence). The CDR3 spells CASSLDEGVSYTF. The CDR3 DNA sequence: TGTGCCAGCAGCTTAGACGAAGGGGTTAGCTACACCTTC.

This clone has only one observation. This rearrangement joins TRBV5-1 to TRBJ2-5, with D unclear. Trimming stripped 5 bases from V and 1 base from J, with 6 bases between. The CDR3 totals 12 residues. CDR1 is SGHRS and CDR2 is YFSETQ in the germline V gene. CDR3 DNA: TGCGCCAGCAGGATACTCCAAGAGACCCAGTACTTC. It yields the protein CASRILQETQYF.

This chain uses TRBV5-4 with TRBJ1-1; D possibly corresponds to TRBD1 (6 bases). Trimming took 5 bases from V and 0 from J, leaving 14 bases between them. This CDR3 is built from 15 residues. Germline loops: CDR1 SGHNT, CDR2 YYREEE (reference sequence). The CDR3 reads CASRTGGNLNTEAFF. The DNA of the CDR3 is TGTGCCAGCAGGACGGGGGGCAACCTGAACACTGAAGCTTTCTTT.

As for this clone: In the same sample, other DNA sequences code for this CDR3. The chain recombines TRBV11-3 with TRBJ1-1; no clear D. Germline lookup yields CDR1 SGHNT and CDR2 YENEEA. With 4 bases removed from V and 1 base from J, the gap between germline ends came to 7 bases. The CDR3 loop spans 13 amino acids. CDR3 DNA sequence: TGTGCCAGCAGCTCCAGACAGAACACTGAAGCTTTCTTT. It codes for CASSSRQNTEAFF.

This chain uses TRBV2 with TRBJ1-2; no clear D gene. Germline lookup yields CDR1 SNHLY and CDR2 FYNNEI. The CDR3 totals 12 residues. The V end lost 4 bases, the J end lost 4 bases, and 7 bases lay between the germline ends. This CDR3 reads CASSGSSYGYTF. The CDR3 DNA follows: TGTGCCAGCAGTGGCAGCTCCTATGGCTACACCTTC.

V gene TRBV18 combines with J gene TRBJ1-4; weak D call: TRBD1 (5 bases). The CDR3 spans 17 residues. Trimming took 3 bases from V and 1 from J, leaving 15 bases between them. Germline V gives CDR1 KGHSH, CDR2 LQKENI. Here the CDR3 DNA reads TGTGCCAGCTCACCGACTAGGGGAGGTTTAACTAATGAAAAACTGTTTTTT. Translating gives CASSPTRGGLTNEKLFF.

This chain links TRBV7-6 with TRBJ1-4; no firm D call. The ends were cut back, 0 bases at V and 8 bases at J, with 13 bases in the middle. Germline assignment: CDR1 SGHVS and CDR2 FNYEAQ. The CDR3 contains 15 residues. In DNA, the CDR3 is TGTGCCAGCAGCTTAGCAGACACGGCTTTCGAAAAACTGTTTTTT. Translating gives CASSLADTAFEKLFF.

The chain couples TRBV7-9 to TRBJ2-2, with 7 bases identical to TRBD1. V shed 1 base and J 0 bases; nucleotides not matched to a gene: 2. The germline V gene has CDR1 SEHNR and CDR2 FQNEAQ (reference sequence). The CDR3 is 16 residues long. The CDR3 here is CASSLETGPNTGELFF. The CDR3 DNA reads as TGTGCCAGCAGCTTAGAGACAGGGCCGAACACCGGGGAGCTGTTTTTT.

This chain uses TRBV4-3 with TRBJ1-2; no reliable D call. The CDR3 loop spans 15 amino acids. Germline CDR1 is LGHNA and CDR2 is YSLEER. V was pared by 0 bases and J by 3 bases, with 11 bases between. CDR3 sequence reads: CASSQDVTGDYGYTF. The CDR3 nucleotides are TGCGCCAGCAGCCAAGACGTGACGGGAGACTATGGCTACACCTTC.

The chain recombines TRBV7-2 with TRBJ2-2; D remains unclear. This CDR3 is built from 13 residues. Trimming cost V 5 bases and J 4 bases, with 8 bases left between them. In germline, CDR1 is SGHTA, CDR2 FQGNSA. The CDR3 loop is CASSTERTGELFF. The CDR3 DNA follows: TGTGCCAGCAGCACAGAACGCACCGGGGAGCTGTTTTTT.

V is TRBV18 and J is TRBJ1-2; TRBD1 might be the D (6 bases). The length of the CDR3 is 14 residues. Trimming cost V 6 bases and J 7 bases, with 18 bases left between them. Per the germline V gene, CDR1 is KGHSH and CDR2 is LQKENI. This CDR3 reads CASSSKAGVTGYTF. CDR3 coding DNA: TGTGCCAGCTCTTCGAAGGCAGGGGTAACTGGCTACACCTTC.

The gene calls are TRBV11-2 and TRBJ2-7, with 12 bases lining up with TRBD2. The germline V gene has CDR1 SGHAT and CDR2 FQNNGV. V shed 2 bases, J shed 4 bases, and the junction held 12 bases outside the gene matches. The CDR3 is 18 residues long. This CDR3 is CASSLSSSTSGSYYEQYF. As DNA, the CDR3 is TGTGCCAGCAGCTTAAGTTCCTCGACTAGCGGGAGTTATTACGAGCAGTACTTC.

The rearrangement uses TRBV25-1 and TRBJ2-3; 7 bases align to TRBD1. Germline loops: CDR1 MGHDK, CDR2 SYGVNS. With V trimmed by 3 bases and J by 5 bases, 14 bases remained unmatched. The CDR3 spans 17 residues. DNA for the CDR3: TGTGCCAGCAGTGACCTACAGGGGCCGGGTTCTATAGATACGCAGTATTTT. It yields the protein CASSDLQGPGSIDTQYF.

This chain links TRBV2 with TRBJ2-7, with 13 positions matching TRBD2. V gave up 6 bases and J gave up 6 bases; unmatched junction bases: 2. Per germline, CDR1 SNHLY and CDR2 FYNNEI. The CDR3 runs 13 residues. The CDR3 region is CASRRLAGGEQYF. The CDR3 coding sequence is TGTGCCAGCAGGCGACTAGCGGGAGGCGAGCAGTACTTC.

The CDR3 is CASSYQGADTGELFF. The CDR3 DNA is TGTGCCAGCAGTTACCAGGGGGCTGACACCGGGGAGCTGTTTTTT. This chain uses TRBV2 with TRBJ2-2; 8 bases map to TRBD1. CDR1 SNHLY and CDR2 FYNNEI come from the germline V gene. The CDR3 covers 15 residues. Unmatched junction bases numbered 5, after V lost 5 bases and J lost 3 bases.

The chain has TRBV5-4 and TRBJ2-5; D unresolved. The V end was cut by 3 bases, the J end by 5 bases, with 23 bases between. There are 17 residues in the CDR3. CDR1 SGHNT and CDR2 YYREEE come from the germline V gene (reference sequence). CDR3 sequence (DNA): TGTGCCAGCAGCTCGACGGAGCGCCGATGGATGGGGGAGACCCAGTACTTC. This sequence encodes CASSSTERRWMGETQYF.

The CDR3: CASSPVRDRGGYETQYF. DNA of the CDR3: TGTGCCAGCAGCCCCGTGAGGGACAGGGGAGGATATGAGACCCAGTACTTC. The chain has TRBV7-9 and TRBJ2-5; 10 positions match TRBD1. This CDR3 is built from 17 residues. J lost 5 bases, V lost 5 bases, and 14 bases had no gene match. Germline CDR1 reads SEHNR; CDR2 reads FQNEAQ (reference sequence).

The V and J genes are TRBV19 and TRBJ2-1; 7 bases match TRBD1. This CDR3 contains 15 residues. V gave up 0 bases and J gave up 4 bases; unmatched junction bases: 3. CDR1 is LNHDA and CDR2 is SQIVND in the germline V gene (reference sequence). The CDR3 DNA follows: TGTGCCAGTAGTATAGAGAGGGACAGTTACAATGAGCAGTTCTTC. It encodes CASSIERDSYNEQFF.

This clone was found once. This rearrangement joins TRBV28 to TRBJ2-4, with no clear D. Looked up from germline, CDR1 is MDHEN and CDR2 is SYDVKM. CDR3 length equals 13 residues. With 2 bases removed from V and 8 bases from J, the gap between germline ends came to 10 bases. Here the CDR3 DNA reads TGTGCCAGCAGTTTAGGGTTGTATGACATTCAGTACTTC. This encodes CASSLGLYDIQYF.

This clone was found once. The rearrangement joins TRBV10-3 to TRBJ2-7; 14 nucleotides match TRBD2. From germline, CDR1 is ENHRY and CDR2 SYGVKD. Trimming at V came to 6 bases and at J to 7 bases, leaving 8 bases not matched to a gene. The CDR3 has 15 amino acids. The CDR3 nucleotides read TGTGCCATCAGCCCGAAGGGACTAGCGGGAGTTGAGCAGTACTTC. It codes for CAISPKGLAGVEQYF.

The chain uses TRBV11-2 and TRBJ2-7; TRBD2 agrees at 8 bases. Germline V CDR1 and CDR2: SGHAT, FQNNGV. The ends lost 5 bases at V and 4 bases at J; junction bases unmatched: 7. The CDR3 runs to 14 residues. In DNA, the CDR3 is TGTGCCAGCAGCACCAAGCGGGGGAGGTACGAGCAGTACTTC. Its translation: CASSTKRGRYEQYF.

The V gene is TRBV5-1, the J gene TRBJ1-5; maybe TRBD1 (5 bases). The V and J ends lost 0 bases and 3 bases respectively, with 7 bases between them. Germline loops: CDR1 SGHRS, CDR2 YFSETQ. The CDR3 covers 14 residues. The CDR3 protein is CASSLGDFNQPQHF. CDR3 coding DNA: TGCGCCAGCAGCTTGGGGGACTTCAATCAGCCCCAGCATTTT.

This clone was counted a single time. The chain links TRBV5-6 to TRBJ2-2; TRBD1 might be the D (7 bases). V gave up 4 bases and J gave up 8 bases, with 27 bases separating them. Germline CDR1 reads SGHDT; CDR2 reads YYEEEE. This CDR3 is 18 amino acids long. The CDR3 region has the DNA TGTGCCAGCAGCACGGGGGACAGCCCGAAGTATCTGACAGGGGAGCTGTTTTTT. This sequence encodes CASSTGDSPKYLTGELFF.

The CDR3 nucleotides are TGCGCCAGCAGCGGCCGGGACAGGCTCCAGGAGCAGTACTTC. Translated, it gives CASSGRDRLQEQYF. The rearrangement links TRBV5-1 to TRBJ2-7; 8 bases are a match to TRBD1. The germline gives CDR1 SGHRS, CDR2 YFSETQ. The CDR3 consists of 14 residues. Losses at the gene ends were 4 bases for V and 7 bases for J; bases not matched to a gene: 10.

The chain links TRBV6-6 to TRBJ2-3, with 7 bases lining up with TRBD1. Germline V gene lookup returns CDR1 MNHNY and CDR2 SVGAGI (reference sequence). This CDR3 has 16 residues. V dropped 7 bases and J dropped 4; count of bases not matched to a gene: 14. CDR3 region: CASIDGQVGDSDTQYF. In DNA, the CDR3 is TGTGCCAGCATCGACGGACAGGTTGGGGATTCAGATACGCAGTATTTT.